This is a list of T cell receptor beta chains from one sample in a study of OX40 agonist ivuxolimab in advanced cancers. This table comes from immunoSEQ multiplex PCR, and its TCRdb copy is limited to in-frame clones, with some not included. The sample gives roughly 50,000 clones, approximately 88% of which show up once; around 12% is in the top ten. Sequences were derived from CD4+ or CD8+ T cells sorted from blood, sampled in a trial of the OX40 agonist ivuxolimab. The receptors come from an adult with an advanced solid tumor such as melanoma, head and neck, liver or kidney cancer. Both conserved end residues are part of each CDR3. A D gene is named only where the DNA matches it firmly. Clone size is given for some rows only: seen once, a few or many times, or a class if the clone is expanded.

j_gene	d_gene	abundance	v_gene	CDR3aa	CDR3nt
TRBJ2-5	.	.	TRBV6-1	CASSELASAAQYF	TGTGCCAGCAGTGAGTTGGCCTCAGCGGCCCAGTACTTC
TRBJ1-1	.	.	TRBV10-3	CAISVDINTEAFF	TGTGCCATCAGTGTAGACATTAACACTGAAGCTTTCTTT
TRBJ2-7	.	.	TRBV18	CASSPTNAPYEQYF	TGTGCCAGCTCCCCGACTAACGCCCCCTACGAGCAGTACTTC
TRBJ1-1	.	few	TRBV2	CASSSGTRAFF	TGTGCCAGCAGCTCTGGGACGCGGGCTTTCTTT
TRBJ1-2	.	.	TRBV5-6	CASSFRGGGYTF	TGTGCCAGCAGCTTTCGGGGTGGTGGCTACACCTTC
TRBJ2-3	.	.	TRBV7-3	CASSLTITDTQYF	TGTGCCAGCAGCTTAACGATCACAGATACGCAGTATTTT
TRBJ2-3	TRBD2	few	TRBV2	CASKRTGLEASTDTQYF	TGTGCCAGCAAGAGGACCGGACTAGAAGCGTCGACAGATACGCAGTATTTT
TRBJ2-5	.	.	TRBV5-5	CASSLDSSWKTQYF	TGTGCCAGCAGCTTGGATTCTAGCTGGAAGACCCAGTACTTC
TRBJ2-4	.	.	TRBV19	CASSLGEKNIQYF	TGTGCCAGTAGTCTAGGGGAGAAAAACATTCAGTACTTC
TRBJ1-4	.	few	TRBV19	CASTSSPRRGRLREKLFF	TGTGCCAGTACTTCATCCCCCCGGCGGGGAAGGCTTCGGGAAAAACTGTTTTTT
TRBJ1-1	.	.	TRBV6-1	CASSEVYNTEAFF	TGTGCCAGCAGTGAAGTGTACAACACTGAAGCTTTCTTT
TRBJ2-1	.	.	TRBV7-2	CASSAGPYNEQFF	TGTGCCAGCAGCGCCGGCCCCTACAATGAGCAGTTCTTC
TRBJ1-2	.	.	TRBV2	CASSEQSYGYTF	TGTGCCAGCAGTGAACAGAGTTATGGCTACACCTTC
TRBJ2-1	.	.	TRBV5-4	CASSLGGTSYNEQFF	TGTGCCAGCAGCTTGGGCGGGACCTCCTACAATGAGCAGTTCTTC
TRBJ2-3	.	.	TRBV18	CASSPSGSTDTQYF	TGTGCCAGCTCACCCAGCGGGAGCACAGATACGCAGTATTTT
TRBJ2-1	.	.	TRBV7-9	CASSLSASNRDEQFF	TGTGCCAGCAGCTTAAGTGCTAGCAATAGGGATGAGCAGTTCTTC
TRBJ2-7	TRBD2	.	TRBV6-6	CASSLAGGPGEQYF	TGTGCCAGCAGTCTTGCGGGAGGGCCTGGGGAGCAGTACTTC
TRBJ2-2	TRBD2	few	TRBV7-2	CASSLPLAGDLGTGELFF	TGTGCCAGCAGCTTACCCCTAGCGGGAGATCTCGGCACCGGGGAGCTGTTTTTT
TRBJ2-4	.	.	TRBV4-2	CASSPKDKGDIQYF	TGTGCCAGCAGCCCAAAAGATAAGGGAGACATTCAGTACTTC
TRBJ2-6	.	.	TRBV7-2	CASSLKVGGTTGANVLTF	TGTGCCAGCAGCTTAAAGGTTGGGGGGACAACTGGGGCCAACGTCCTGACTTTC